This entry lists 31 T cell receptor beta chains sequenced from one sample in a study of control samples from healthy donors and cancer patients. The assay was immunoSEQ multiplex PCR, and TCRdb's table has in-frame clones only and misses some. Of approximately 210,000 clones listed, about 90% are singletons. Sequencing input: blood. Source of these receptors: a man under 40 in good health.

V is TRBV18 and J is TRBJ2-2, with D hard to call. CDR3 length: 15 residues. Germline CDR1 KGHSH, CDR2 LQKENI. The ends were cut back, 0 bases at V and 0 bases at J, with 5 bases in the middle. This chain's CDR3 is CASSPPGTNTGELFF. The CDR3 bases are TGTGCCAGCTCACCACCGGGAACGAACACCGGGGAGCTGTTTTTT. Looking up the rest from reference TRBV18 and TRBJ2-2 gives the full variable domain: NAGVMQNPRHLVRRRGQEARLRCSPMKGHSHVYWYRQLPEEGLKFMVYLQKENIIDESGMPKERFSAEFPKEGPSILRIQQVVRGDSAAYFCASSPPGTNTGELFFGEGSRLTVL.

This clone was recorded only once. J is TRBJ2-3 and V is TRBV7-6; D may correspond to TRBD1 or TRBD2 (6 bases each). The germline V gene encodes CDR1 SGHVS and CDR2 FNYEAQ. Deletions cut 3 bases from V and 9 bases from J, with 13 bases between. This CDR3 spans 13 amino acids. The CDR3 here is CASSLASDRTQYF. The CDR3 bases are TGTGCCAGCAGCTTGGCTAGCGACAGGACGCAGTATTTT.

Here the CDR3 reads CASSQEPGGRGTDTQYF. The CDR3, as DNA: TGCGCCAGCAGCCAAGAACCGGGGGGCCGGGGCACAGATACGCAGTATTTT. V is TRBV4-1 and J is TRBJ2-3, with D tentatively TRBD2 (7 bases). Trimming left V 0 bases short and J 1 base short, with 14 bases between. The CDR3 has 17 amino acids. Looked up from germline, CDR1 is MGHRA and CDR2 is YSYEKL.

This rearrangement joins TRBV7-8 to TRBJ1-2; maybe TRBD1 (5 bases). Per the germline V gene, CDR1 is SGHVS and CDR2 is FQNEAQ. This CDR3 spans 15 amino acids. V was clipped by 7 bases and J by 1 base, with 16 bases between them. The DNA for the CDR3 is TGTGCCAGCACCGAAAACGGGGCGATTAACTATGGCTACACCTTC. Translated: CASTENGAINYGYTF.

The chain joins TRBV6-5 to TRBJ1-5, with 10 positions matching TRBD1. CDR1 is MNHEY and CDR2 is SVGAGI in the germline V gene. The CDR3 has 15 residues. Trimming cost V 6 bases and J 5 bases; bases outside gene matches: 7. CDR3 amino acids: CASRRDRGPDQPQHF. The CDR3 DNA is TGTGCCAGCAGAAGAGACAGGGGGCCGGATCAGCCCCAGCATTTT.

The rearrangement links TRBV25-1 to TRBJ2-7; 11 bases agree with TRBD2. There are 12 residues in the CDR3. Trimming removed 7 bases from V and 5 bases from J; junction bases left unmatched: 1. Germline V gene lookup returns CDR1 MGHDK and CDR2 SYGVNS. The CDR3 nucleotides are TGTGCCAGCACGGGACTAGCGGACGAGCAGTACTTC. This encodes CASTGLADEQYF.

The rearrangement links TRBV14 to TRBJ1-6, with a tentative D call TRBD1 (6 bases). Trimming pared 1 base from V and 5 bases from J, leaving 12 bases between. The V gene's germline CDR1 is SGHDN and CDR2 FVKESK. The CDR3 is 16 residues long. The CDR3 nucleotides are TGTGCCAGCAGCCAAGGAAGACAGGCGAATAATTCACCCCTCCACTTT. This sequence encodes CASSQGRQANNSPLHF.

The chain has TRBV29-1 and TRBJ2-4; a possible D gene is TRBD2 (7 bases). Germline CDR1 and CDR2: SQVTM and ANQGSEA. V lost 0 bases and J 7 bases, leaving 16 bases between the germline ends. The CDR3 is 15 amino acids. The CDR3 sequence: CSVEEGGARRNIQYF. Written as DNA, the CDR3 is TGCAGCGTTGAAGAGGGGGGGGCGCGTCGGAACATTCAGTACTTC. The full variable domain, its missing parts supplied by reference TRBV29-1 and TRBJ2-4, is SAVISQKPSRDICQRGTSLTIQCQVDSQVTMMFWYRQQPGQSLTLIATANQGSEATYESGFVIDKFPISRPNLTFSTLTVSNMSPEDSSIYLCSVEEGGARRNIQYFGAGTRLSVL.

The rearrangement joins TRBV7-2 to TRBJ1-2; D is unclear. The CDR3 contains 11 residues. The V gene lost 5 bases and the J gene lost 7 bases, with 8 bases spanning the gap. CDR1 SGHTA and CDR2 FQGNSA come from the germline V gene. CDR3 in amino acids: CASSPLFGYTF. CDR3 nucleotides: TGTGCCAGCAGCCCCCTTTTTGGCTACACCTTC.

This rearrangement joins TRBV21-1 to TRBJ1-1. TRBV21-1 is termed a pseudogene. This CDR3 spans 15 amino acids. The CDR3 nucleotides read TGTGCCAGCAGCAAAGCTCCAGGGAGGAGCACTGAAGCTTTCTTT. Translation: CASSKAPGRSTEAFF.

The chain links TRBV3-1 (or the pseudogene TRBV3-2) to TRBJ2-3; D gene unclear. V was shortened by 1 base and J by 0 bases, with 11 bases between the two germline ends. This CDR3 spans 16 amino acids. CDR1 and CDR2 (germline): LGHDT, YNNKEL (reference sequence). The CDR3 sequence: CASSQALDSSTDTQYF. The CDR3 DNA reads TGTGCCAGCAGCCAAGCTCTTGACTCTAGCACAGATACGCAGTATTTT.

This clone has only one observation. This sequence joins TRBV6-5 and TRBJ1-2; D unclear. CDR3 length: 13 residues. CDR1 is MNHEY, CDR2 SVGAGI, per germline. V was trimmed by 4 bases and J by 8 bases, leaving 14 bases between them. CDR3 in DNA: TGTGCCAGCAGTTTTTATGAGACTGAAGGCTACACCTTC. This encodes CASSFYETEGYTF.

This clone was recorded only once. The genes are TRBV20-1 and TRBJ1-2; 7 bases agree with TRBD1. The CDR3 totals 15 residues. Germline trimming cut 3 bases from V and 4 bases from J; bases unmatched to any gene: 11. In germline, CDR1 is DFQATT, CDR2 SNEGSKA (reference sequence). CDR3 region: CSASTRGWMGYGYTF. DNA of the CDR3: TGCAGTGCTAGTACCAGGGGGTGGATGGGCTATGGCTACACCTTC.

V usage is TRBV11-2 and J usage is TRBJ2-3, with D hard to call. The germline V gene has CDR1 SGHAT and CDR2 FQNNGV. V was cut by 0 bases and J by 1 base, with 5 bases left in between. This CDR3 has 14 amino acids. Here the CDR3 reads CASSLEAGTDTQYF. DNA for the CDR3: TGTGCCAGCAGCTTAGAAGCTGGCACAGATACGCAGTATTTT.

This chain uses TRBV27 with TRBJ1-2; the match to TRBD1 covers 8 bases. The length of the CDR3 is 14 residues. CDR1 and CDR2 from the germline V gene are MNHEY and SMNVEV (reference sequence). After removal of 6 bases from V and 3 bases from J, the junction contained 6 bases not matched to a gene. As DNA, the CDR3 is TGTGCCAGCAGGAGGACAGGGTTGGACTATGGCTACACCTTC. Translation: CASRRTGLDYGYTF.

The chain joins TRBV28 to TRBJ1-3, with D maybe TRBD1 (5 bases). V lost 5 bases to trimming and J lost 10 bases, with 12 bases between them. The CDR3 sequence is 12 residues long. Germline V CDR1 and CDR2: MDHEN, SYDVKM. The CDR3 loop reads CASSRNGGTIYF. The CDR3 DNA reads TGTGCCAGCAGTCGAAATGGGGGAACCATATATTTT.

The rearrangement uses TRBV6-5 and TRBJ1-2; D not resolved. The CDR3 consists of 14 residues. The germline CDR1 and CDR2 sequences are MNHEY and SVGAGI. DNA for the CDR3: TGTGCGGTAAGGGCGCCAGTTCCCACTTATGGCTACACCTTC. Translating gives CAVRAPVPTYGYTF.

The chain carries TRBV11-2 and TRBJ2-1, with 8 bases identical to TRBD2. The junction had 8 bases not matched to a gene; V was cut back by 8 bases and J by 5 bases. CDR3 length: 14 amino acids. Germline V gives CDR1 SGHAT, CDR2 FQNNGV. The CDR3 nucleotides read TGTGCCAGCGCACGACTAGCGAAAAACAATGAGCAGTTCTTC. Translated, it gives CASARLAKNNEQFF.

This clone has only one observation. The V gene is TRBV13, the J gene TRBJ2-3, with D perhaps TRBD2 (7 bases). V lost 7 bases, J lost 2 bases, and 19 bases lay in between. CDR1 and CDR2 (germline): PRHDT, FYEKMQ (reference sequence). The CDR3 sequence is 16 residues long. The CDR3 is CASIRLGGPDTDTQYF. The DNA for the CDR3 is TGTGCCAGCATACGACTCGGGGGGCCTGACACAGATACGCAGTATTTT. Variable domain in full (rest from reference TRBV13 and TRBJ2-3): AAGVIQSPRHLIKEKRETATLKCYPIPRHDTVYWYQQGPGQDPQFLISFYEKMQSDKGSIPDRFSAQQFSDYHSELNMSSLELGDSALYFCASIRLGGPDTDTQYFGPGTRLTVL.

The J gene is TRBJ2-2, the V gene TRBV9, with 13 nucleotides matching TRBD2. After removal of 0 bases from V and 2 bases from J, the junction contained 4 bases not matched to a gene. Germline assignment: CDR1 SGDLS and CDR2 YYNGEE. CDR3 size: 18 residues. The CDR3 DNA reads TGTGCCAGCAGCGTAGGACTAGCGGGGGGTCTAAACACCGGGGAGCTGTTTTTT. Its protein product is CASSVGLAGGLNTGELFF. Together with reference TRBV9 and TRBJ2-2, the CDR3 gives the full variable domain: DSGVTQTPKHLITATGQRVTLRCSPRSGDLSVYWYQQSLDQGLQFLIQYYNGEERAKGNILERFSAQQFPDLHSELNLSSLELGDSALYFCASSVGLAGGLNTGELFFGEGSRLTVL.

This chain links TRBV7-9 with TRBJ1-6, with unresolved D. The germline gives CDR1 SEHNR, CDR2 FQNEAQ (reference sequence). CDR3 length: 13 amino acids. Trimming removed 1 base at V and 9 bases at J, with 7 bases between. CDR3 DNA: TGTGCCAGCAGCTTAGAGGATCGTTCACCCCTCCACTTT. Protein sequence: CASSLEDRSPLHF.

This clone was found once. The rearrangement uses TRBV5-5 and TRBJ2-2; D not resolved. The CDR3 consists of 16 residues. The V and J ends lost 5 bases and 4 bases respectively, with 18 bases between them. Germline V gives CDR1 SGHKS, CDR2 YYEKEE (reference sequence). CDR3 DNA: TGTGCCAGCAGGCCAGCCGGCCAGGTCAGCACCGGGGAGCTGTTTTTT. Translating it yields CASRPAGQVSTGELFF. Looking up the rest from reference TRBV5-5 and TRBJ2-2 gives the full variable domain: DAGVTQSPTHLIKTRGQQVTLRCSPISGHKSVSWYQQVLGQGPQFIFQYYEKEERGRGNFPDRFSARQFPNYSSELNVNALLLGDSALYLCASRPAGQVSTGELFFGEGSRLTVL.

The chain is built from TRBV24-1 and TRBJ2-3, with no clear D. With 2 bases removed from V and 0 bases from J, the gap between germline ends came to 8 bases. Germline CDR1 is KGHDR and CDR2 is SFDVKD. The CDR3 runs 15 residues. The DNA of the CDR3 is TGTGCCACCAGTGATTCGACTCTTAGCACAGATACGCAGTATTTT. Residues: CATSDSTLSTDTQYF.

V is TRBV10-1 and J is TRBJ2-5; D is undetermined. V was shortened by 11 bases and J by 5 bases, with 18 bases between the two germline ends. CDR1 is WNHNN, CDR2 SYGVQD, per germline (reference sequence). The CDR3 runs to 13 residues. Here the CDR3 reads CACQKDTPETQYF. CDR3 DNA sequence: TGCGCCTGCCAAAAAGACACTCCCGAGACCCAGTACTTC.

The chain joins TRBV24-1 to TRBJ2-2; TRBD1 might be the D (6 bases). Germline values: CDR1 KGHDR, CDR2 SFDVKD. V lost 7 bases to trimming and J lost 1 base, with 9 bases between them. The CDR3 extends over 14 amino acids. The CDR3 nucleotides read TGTGCCACCAGAGGACAGTTGAACACCGGGGAGCTGTTTTTT. Its protein product is CATRGQLNTGELFF.

The chain combines TRBV9 with TRBJ1-1, with TRBD1 matching 7 bases. After removal of 4 bases from V and 3 bases from J, the junction contained 9 bases not matched to a gene. CDR1 and CDR2 from the germline V gene are SGDLS and YYNGEE. CDR3 length equals 15 residues. The CDR3 protein is CASSNSGGLDTEAFF. The DNA for the CDR3 is TGTGCCAGCAGCAACTCAGGGGGTCTGGACACTGAAGCTTTCTTT.

J is TRBJ2-3 and V is TRBV4-2; maybe TRBD1 (6 bases). V was cut by 4 bases and J by 8 bases, with 16 bases left in between. Germline V gene data show CDR1 as LGHNA and CDR2 as YNFKEQ. The CDR3 sequence is 14 residues long. CDR3 coding DNA: TGTGCCAGCAGCCTATCCCAGGGGTCTGGTACGCAGTATTTT. It encodes CASSLSQGSGTQYF.

V is TRBV10-1 and J is TRBJ2-7; TRBD1 matches 10 bases. This CDR3 has 16 residues. CDR1 WNHNN and CDR2 SYGVQD come from the germline V gene (reference sequence). V was clipped by 10 bases and J by 4 bases; unmatched bases: 16. This chain's CDR3 is CANLGTGVPWGYEQYF. CDR3 bases: TGCGCCAACCTAGGGACAGGGGTCCCCTGGGGTTACGAGCAGTACTTC.

The J gene is TRBJ2-7, the V gene TRBV29-1; D is unresolved. CDR3 length equals 8 residues. V was pared by 6 bases and J by 11 bases, with 8 bases between. From germline, CDR1 is SQVTM and CDR2 ANQGSEA. CDR3 DNA sequence: TGCAGCGTGCCGTGGGAGTACTTC. This encodes CSVPWEYF.

The table lists this clone with a count of one. The chain has TRBV5-6 and TRBJ2-7; D possibly corresponds to TRBD1 (5 bases). The CDR3 spans 15 residues. V dropped 4 bases and J dropped 1 base, with 15 bases sitting between them. Germline V gene sequence: CDR1 SGHDT, CDR2 YYEEEE. CDR3 residues: CASSPIGQRSYEQYF. Here the CDR3 DNA reads TGTGCCAGCAGCCCAATAGGACAAAGGTCCTACGAGCAGTACTTC. The full variable domain, its missing parts supplied by reference TRBV5-6 and TRBJ2-7, is DAGVTQSPTHLIKTRGQQVTLRCSPKSGHDTVSWYQQALGQGPQFIFQYYEEEERQRGNFPDRFSGHQFPNYSSELNVNALLLGDSALYLCASSPIGQRSYEQYFGPGTRLTVT.

J is TRBJ2-7 and V is TRBV2, with unresolved D. The CDR3 is 11 amino acids. Germline CDR1 is SNHLY and CDR2 is FYNNEI. Trimming left V 5 bases short and J 6 bases short, with 8 bases between. CDR3 sequence (DNA): TGTGCCAGCAGTTTTGAGCGCGAGCAGTACTTC. Translation: CASSFEREQYF.